These T cell receptor beta chains were read from a single sample in a study of blood T cell repertoires in COVID-19. TCRdb's table, derived via immunoSEQ multiplex PCR, lists solely in-frame clones and lacks some. Of around 90,000 clones in the sample, around four fifths are singletons; the top ten hold about 10%. The sequencing input was peripheral blood. Receptors were obtained from a woman aged 70-85 years with active or convalescent COVID-19. Each CDR3 is given with its conserved first and last residue. The D gene is left open where the match is weak. A clone size is listed for some rows: how often the clone was seen (once, few, many), or a class if it is expanded.

clone_size	v_call	j_call	d_call	cdr3_aa	cdr3_nt
NA	TRBV6-5	TRBJ1-1	NA	CASSLTVNTEAFF	TGTGCCAGCAGTCTAACAGTGAACACTGAAGCTTTCTTT
NA	TRBV10-3	TRBJ2-1	TRBD1	CAIGRDRGLGNEQFF	TGTGCCATCGGCCGGGACAGGGGCTTGGGGAATGAGCAGTTCTTC
NA	TRBV11-2	TRBJ1-4	NA	CASSLVRQGKLFF	TGTGCCAGCAGCTTAGTGAGGCAGGGGAAACTGTTTTTT
NA	TRBV7-2	TRBJ2-7	TRBD2	CASSSSGGAYEQYF	TGTGCCAGCAGCTCCAGCGGGGGGGCATACGAGCAGTACTTC
NA	TRBV25-1	TRBJ2-1	NA	CASSDPGNGQFF	TGTGCCAGCAGTGATCCGGGAAATGGGCAGTTCTTC
NA	TRBV5-8	TRBJ2-7	NA	CASSPPLGEVYEQYF	TGTGCCAGCAGCCCCCCCCTCGGGGAGGTCTACGAGCAGTACTTC
NA	TRBV5-1	TRBJ1-2	NA	CASSIDGDYGYTF	TGCGCCAGCAGCATCGACGGGGACTATGGCTACACCTTC
NA	TRBV6-2/TRBV6-3	TRBJ2-2	NA	CASSYSGLIGELFF	TGTGCCAGCAGCTACTCCGGTTTAATCGGGGAGCTGTTTTTT
once	TRBV5-6	TRBJ2-7	NA	CASSLDRGSSYEQYF	TGTGCCAGCAGCTTGGATCGGGGGTCGAGCTACGAGCAGTACTTC
NA	TRBV4-3	TRBJ1-1	TRBD1	CASSLTGDGEAFF	TGCGCCAGCAGCCTGACAGGGGACGGGGAAGCTTTCTTT
NA	TRBV5-3	TRBJ1-5	TRBD1	CARSFRRDRVPREDQPQHF	TGTGCCAGAAGCTTTCGACGGGACAGGGTCCCGAGGGAGGATCAGCCCCAGCATTTT
NA	TRBV7-8	TRBJ2-7	NA	CASSFEWGDSYEQYF	TGTGCCAGCAGCTTTGAGTGGGGGGATTCCTACGAGCAGTACTTC
NA	TRBV5-1	TRBJ2-1	TRBD2	CASSLGGGGAFNEQFF	TGCGCCAGCAGCTTGGGGGGGGGTGGGGCCTTCAATGAGCAGTTCTTC
NA	TRBV9	TRBJ1-1	NA	CASSPQEGNTEAFF	TGTGCCAGCAGCCCCCAGGAGGGGAACACTGAAGCTTTCTTT
NA	TRBV6-1	TRBJ2-1	TRBD2	CASSVRTSGGAGAYNEQFF	TGTGCCAGCAGTGTCCGGACTAGCGGGGGGGCCGGGGCCTACAATGAGCAGTTCTTC
NA	TRBV7-9	TRBJ2-1	NA	CASSLVMNEQFF	TGTGCCAGCAGCTTAGTAATGAATGAGCAGTTCTTC
NA	TRBV4-1	TRBJ1-4	TRBD1	CASSQGQGNEKLFF	TGCGCCAGCAGCCAAGGACAGGGGAATGAAAAACTGTTTTTT
NA	TRBV5-1	TRBJ1-2	TRBD1	CASSPGTGVYGYTF	TGCGCCAGCAGCCCCGGGACAGGGGTCTATGGCTACACCTTC
once	TRBV10-2	TRBJ2-3	TRBD1	CASSGGTGGTDTQYF	TGCGCCAGCAGTGGAGGGACAGGGGGCACAGATACGCAGTATTTT
NA	TRBV5-1	TRBJ1-2	NA	CASSLGSGEDGYTF	TGCGCCAGCAGCTTGGGATCGGGAGAGGATGGCTACACCTTC
NA	TRBV19	TRBJ2-7	NA	CASRLRVVTTHTDSYEQYF	TGTGCCAGTAGGCTGAGGGTCGTGACAACACATACCGACTCCTACGAGCAGTACTTC
NA	TRBV7-9	TRBJ1-6	NA	CASSPMAAGNSPLHF	TGTGCCAGCAGCCCCATGGCTGCAGGGAATTCACCCCTCCACTTT
NA	TRBV5-1	TRBJ1-4	NA	CASSLAAGQGGEKLFF	TGCGCCAGCAGCTTGGCGGCGGGGCAGGGTGGTGAAAAACTGTTTTTT
NA	TRBV4-1	TRBJ1-2	NA	CASSHGQSGGYTF	TGCGCCAGCAGTCACGGACAGTCGGGAGGCTACACCTTC
NA	TRBV3-1/TRBV3-2	TRBJ1-3	NA	CASSPRRGSGNTIYF	TGTGCCAGCAGCCCCAGAAGGGGTTCCGGAAACACCATATATTTT
NA	TRBV25-1	TRBJ2-2	TRBD1	CASSAIDRVDGELFF	TGTGCCAGCAGTGCTATAGACAGGGTGGACGGGGAGCTGTTTTTT
NA	TRBV7-2	TRBJ1-3	NA	CASSLVRGSGNTIYF	TGTGCCAGCAGCTTAGTTAGGGGGTCTGGAAACACCATATATTTT